The 13 T cell receptor beta chains below were found in one sample sequenced in a study of Ad26.COV2.S vaccination and SARS-CoV-2 variants. Libraries were prepared by immunoSEQ multiplex PCR; TCRdb keeps only in-frame clonotypes and omits some of them. The data contain some 480,000 clones, approximately 90% of them seen just once; the ten biggest clones take up roughly 12%. Treatment noted: roughly 19 received Ad26.COV2.S at low or high dose, single or two shots; 5 received placebo; per-sample allocation not given. After the first vaccine or placebo injection, samples were drawn on day 63. This specimen consisted of peripheral blood, obtained in a trial of Ad26.COV2.S vaccine versus placebo. The receptors were sampled from a person between 18 and 65 years old who received the Ad26.COV2.S COVID-19 vaccine or a placebo.

Only one count was recorded for this clone. The chain recombines TRBV6-2 or TRBV6-3 with TRBJ1-5, with D maybe TRBD1 (6 bases). This CDR3 is built from 17 residues. Trimming removed 6 bases at V and 0 bases at J, with 18 bases between. The germline V gene has CDR1 MNHEY and CDR2 SVGEGT. Here the CDR3 reads CASSFKTGTLSNQPQHF. As DNA, the CDR3 is TGTGCCAGCAGCTTCAAAACCGGGACACTTAGCAATCAGCCCCAGCATTTT.

The chain links TRBV5-1 to TRBJ1-3; unclear D gene. CDR3 size: 15 residues. In germline, CDR1 is SGHRS, CDR2 YFSETQ. Deletions cut 0 bases from V and 4 bases from J, with 11 bases between. CDR3 region: CASSLADATGNTIYF. CDR3 in DNA: TGCGCCAGCAGCTTGGCGGACGCGACGGGAAACACCATATATTTT.

The chain recombines TRBV6-4 with TRBJ2-5, with 9 bases aligning to TRBD2. Germline V gene lookup returns CDR1 MRHNA and CDR2 SNTAGT. This CDR3 has 15 residues. V was pared by 10 bases and J by 9 bases, with 18 bases of the junction left unmatched. The CDR3 DNA follows: TGTGCCACCCCAGATGGCGGGAGGGGGTTATCGGCCCAGTACTTC. It yields the protein CATPDGGRGLSAQYF.

The chain uses TRBV7-9 and TRBJ1-4; 10 nucleotides agree with TRBD1. This CDR3 spans 16 amino acids. CDR1 and CDR2 (germline): SEHNR, FQNEAQ (reference sequence). The V segment lost 3 bases and the J segment 5 bases; nucleotides outside the gene matches: 6. This CDR3 is CASSFRDRGMNEKLFF. The CDR3 nucleotides read TGTGCCAGCAGCTTCCGGGACAGGGGCATGAATGAAAAACTGTTTTTT.

The chain is built from TRBV2 and TRBJ1-5, with 8 bases aligning to TRBD1. In germline, CDR1 is SNHLY, CDR2 FYNNEI. This CDR3 region has 15 residues. V gave up 9 bases and J gave up 0 bases; unmatched junction bases: 7. Here the CDR3 reads CASTQGDISNQPQHF. As DNA, the CDR3 is TGTGCCAGTACACAGGGGGATATTAGCAATCAGCCCCAGCATTTT.

The rearrangement uses TRBV15 and TRBJ2-5; D gene ambiguous. V lost 0 bases to trimming and J lost 7 bases, with 15 bases between them. CDR3 size: 15 residues. Germline V gene sequence: CDR1 LNHNV, CDR2 YYDKDF (reference sequence). CDR3 in DNA: TGTGCCACCAGCAGAGAAGTAGGGCCGACGATGACCCAGTACTTC. Translating gives CATSREVGPTMTQYF.

V gene TRBV11-1 combines with J gene TRBJ2-2; 7 nucleotides line up with TRBD2. The J segment lost 4 bases and the V segment lost 2 bases, leaving 7 bases of the junction unmatched. Looked up from germline, CDR1 is SGHAT and CDR2 is FQDESV (reference sequence). The CDR3 runs 16 residues. This chain's CDR3 is CASSLREGGTTGELFF. CDR3 coding DNA: TGTGCCAGCAGCTTACGTGAGGGAGGGACCACCGGGGAGCTGTTTTTT.

The V call is TRBV27, the J call TRBJ2-1; tentatively, D is TRBD1 (5 bases). The germline CDR1 and CDR2 sequences are MNHEY and SMNVEV (reference sequence). The CDR3 has 14 amino acids. V was pared by 3 bases and J by 3 bases, with 9 bases between. The CDR3 DNA reads TGTGCCAGCAGTTTTCCAGGACACTACAATGAGCAGTTCTTC. Its translation is CASSFPGHYNEQFF.

The V call is TRBV6-5, the J call TRBJ2-3; 7 bases are shared with TRBD1. Unmatched junction bases numbered 13, after V lost 11 bases and J lost 5 bases. The germline V gene encodes CDR1 MNHEY and CDR2 SVGAGI. This CDR3 contains 14 residues. CDR3: CAVRQTGSGDTQYF. The CDR3 nucleotides read TGTGCCGTCCGACAGACAGGGAGTGGAGATACGCAGTATTTT.

This chain joins TRBV14 and TRBJ2-1; either TRBD1 or TRBD2 may supply D (5 bases each). The CDR3 loop spans 14 amino acids. Germline loops: CDR1 SGHDN, CDR2 FVKESK. The germline V and J ends were trimmed by 4 bases and 4 bases, with 11 bases remaining between them. The CDR3 region has the DNA TGTGCCAGCAGCCCGTGGGACCAATACAATGAGCAGTTCTTC. Amino acid sequence: CASSPWDQYNEQFF.

The rearrangement links TRBV3-1 (or the pseudogene TRBV3-2) to TRBJ2-7, with a possible D match to TRBD2 (6 bases). The CDR3 sequence is 12 residues long. Between the trimmed V and J ends, which lost 3 bases and 9 bases, there was a span of 12 bases. CDR1 LGHDT and CDR2 YNNKEL come from the germline V gene (reference sequence). The CDR3 nucleotides read TGTGCCAGCAGCCAGGGGGGTACCGGGCAGTACTTC. Translating it yields CASSQGGTGQYF.

The chain combines TRBV27 with TRBJ1-5; the match to TRBD1 covers 10 bases. The germline V gene encodes CDR1 MNHEY and CDR2 SMNVEV (reference sequence). The CDR3 is 14 amino acids. V lost 10 bases to trimming and J lost 4 bases; unmatched junction nucleotides: 7. The CDR3 DNA sequence: TGTGCCACCCCGGGACAGGGGTCAAATCAGCCCCAGCATTTT. Translating it yields CATPGQGSNQPQHF.

This clone came up many times. This chain links TRBV7-9 with TRBJ1-4; D is uncertain. Germline loops: CDR1 SEHNR, CDR2 FQNEAQ (reference sequence). Trimming removed 6 bases at V and 8 bases at J, with 16 bases between. The CDR3 is 14 amino acids. The CDR3, as DNA: TGTGCCAGCAGTCTTATGGGGTTGGAGGAAAAACTGTTTTTT. Amino acids: CASSLMGLEEKLFF.